Listed below are T cell receptor beta chains from one sample, sequenced in a study of blood T cell repertoires in COVID-19. Measured with immunoSEQ multiplex PCR; TCRdb has only the in-frame clones, and not every one. The sample carries a few hundred thousand clones, roughly 88% recorded once. Sequences were obtained from peripheral blood. These receptors originate from a man between 45 and 60 years old with active or convalescent COVID-19. Each CDR3 is given with its conserved first and last residue. The order of the fields is V gene, J gene, clone size, D gene, CDR3 DNA, CDR3 protein. A D gene is named only where the DNA matches it firmly. Some rows have no size entry. The others give once, few or many, or a class for an expanded clone.

>TRBV28|TRBJ1-4|NA|NA
TGTGCCAGCAGTCTCGACAGACCAACTAATGAAAAACTGTTTTTT
CASSLDRPTNEKLFF
>TRBV18|TRBJ1-1|NA|NA
TGTGCCAGCTCACCACGGCAAGGGGAAACTGAAGCTTTCTTT
CASSPRQGETEAFF
>TRBV6-1|TRBJ2-2|NA|TRBD1
TGTGCCAGCAGTGGTTCAGACAGGGTGGCGGGTCAGGGGGAGCTGTTTTTT
CASSGSDRVAGQGELFF
>TRBV19|TRBJ2-1|once|TRBD2
TGTGCCAGTAGTGTGCGGGGGGGCTCCTACAATGAGCAGTTCTTC
CASSVRGGSYNEQFF
>TRBV10-1|TRBJ1-5|NA|NA
TGCGCCAGCAGCCCTTCTTCGTGGGCGCGAAGAAATCAGCCCCAGCATTTT
CASSPSSWARRNQPQHF
>TRBV7-8|TRBJ1-1|NA|NA
TGTGCCAGCAGCCCTCATGCAGGGAACACTGAAGCTTTCTTT
CASSPHAGNTEAFF
>TRBV14|TRBJ1-2|once|TRBD1
TGTGCCAGCAGCCAAGCCGGACAGGGGGAAGGCTACACCTTC
CASSQAGQGEGYTF
>TRBV6-4|TRBJ2-2|NA|TRBD2
TGTGCCACCGTTAGCGGACTAGCGAACACCGGGGAGCTGTTTTTT
CATVSGLANTGELFF
>TRBV4-3|TRBJ1-3|NA|NA
TGCGCCAGCAGCCAAGATGCAGGCTACTCTGGAAACACCATATATTTT
CASSQDAGYSGNTIYF
>TRBV6-2/TRBV6-3|TRBJ2-2|NA|TRBD1
TGTGCCAGCAGCCGATCGACAGGGGGATCCGGGGAGCTGTTTTTT
CASSRSTGGSGELFF
>TRBV24-1|TRBJ1-2|NA|NA
TGTGCCACCAGTGATCCCCAGGGCCGGGGGGCTAACTATGGCTACACCTTC
CATSDPQGRGANYGYTF
>TRBV2|TRBJ2-3|NA|NA
TGTGCCAGCAGTGGACAGACTCGACAGGATACGCAGTATTTT
CASSGQTRQDTQYF
>TRBV19|TRBJ2-1|NA|NA
TGTGCCAGTAGTAGATTCTTGGGGGGAGATGAGCAGTTCTTC
CASSRFLGGDEQFF
>TRBV4-3|TRBJ2-1|NA|NA
TGCGCCAGCAGCCAAGGGCTCAGCCCAGGGCACTACAATGAGCAGTTCTTC
CASSQGLSPGHYNEQFF
>TRBV18|TRBJ1-5|NA|TRBD1
TGTGCCAGCTCAGCGGGACAGTCCCTAGGCGGGCCCCAGCATTTT
CASSAGQSLGGPQHF
>TRBV18|TRBJ2-1|NA|TRBD2
TGTGCCAGCTCACCTCCGGGACTAGCGGGGGGGCATGAGCAGTTCTTC
CASSPPGLAGGHEQFF
>TRBV6-5|TRBJ1-1|NA|NA
TGTGCCAGCAGTCGTTCACAGGGGAACACTGAAGCTTTCTTT
CASSRSQGNTEAFF
>TRBV5-1|TRBJ2-2|NA|NA
TGCGCCAGCAGCTTGGGACAGGTAACCGGGGAGCTGTTTTTT
CASSLGQVTGELFF
>TRBV7-2|TRBJ2-7|NA|NA
TGTGCCAGCAGCTCTTCAGGGGCTGGCTACGAGCAGTACTTC
CASSSSGAGYEQYF
>TRBV5-1|TRBJ2-3|NA|NA
TGCGCCAGCAGCTTAACCACTACAGATACGCAGTATTTT
CASSLTTTDTQYF
>TRBV3-1/TRBV3-2|TRBJ2-2|NA|TRBD1
TGTGCCAGCAGCCAAGTACAGGGGACCGCGAACACCGGGGAGCTGTTTTTT
CASSQVQGTANTGELFF
>TRBV27|TRBJ2-3|NA|NA
TGTGCCAGCGGACTCACAGATACGCAGTATTTT
CASGLTDTQYF
>TRBV5-1|TRBJ1-2|NA|NA
TGCGCCAGCAGCTTGCCAGGGCTGAACTATGGCTACACCTTC
CASSLPGLNYGYTF
>TRBV2|TRBJ1-2|NA|NA
TGTGCCAGCAGTGCCGGGACATATGGCTACACCTTC
CASSAGTYGYTF
>TRBV30|TRBJ1-2|NA|NA
TGTGCCTGGAGTAGTACGGGAGCGGGCTACACCTTC
CAWSSTGAGYTF
>TRBV28|TRBJ1-3|once|NA
TGTGCCAGCAGCACCCCGTACAGGAAAGGAAACACCATATATTTT
CASSTPYRKGNTIYF
>TRBV7-9|TRBJ2-3|NA|TRBD2
TGTGCCAGCAGCTCGACTAGCGGGGACACAGATACGCAGTATTTT
CASSSTSGDTDTQYF
>TRBV19|TRBJ2-6|NA|NA
TGTGCCAGTACCCTAGGGTATCAGGGCTTAGGCTCTGGGGCCAACGTCCTGACTTTC
CASTLGYQGLGSGANVLTF
>TRBV5-1|TRBJ2-1|NA|NA
TGCGCCAGCAGCTTGGTGGCTAGCTCCTACAATGAGCAGTTCTTC
CASSLVASSYNEQFF
>TRBV7-8|TRBJ2-3|NA|NA
TGTGCCAGCAGCTCCCAACACTTGACTAGGTCCACAGATACGCAGTATTTT
CASSSQHLTRSTDTQYF
>TRBV2|TRBJ1-5|once|NA
TGTGCCAGCAGTGCCACAGGGAGCGTCGATACTCAGCCCCAGCATTTT
CASSATGSVDTQPQHF
>TRBV10-3|TRBJ1-4|NA|TRBD1
TGTGCCACCGGGGACAGCGGAAATGAAAAACTGTTTTTT
CATGDSGNEKLFF
>TRBV28|TRBJ1-5|NA|TRBD1
TGTGCCAGCAGACCCCCGACAGGGGGCTCTCAGCCCCAGCATTTT
CASRPPTGGSQPQHF
>TRBV9|TRBJ2-3|NA|NA
TGTGCCTCCGGGGGACTTTTTGGCACGCAGTATTTT
CASGGLFGTQYF
>TRBV7-2|TRBJ2-3|few|TRBD2
TGTGCCAGCAGCTTAGAAGTTAGCGGGGGGGAGGGTACGCAGTATTTT
CASSLEVSGGEGTQYF
>TRBV5-1|TRBJ2-6|NA|NA
TGCGCCAGCGGAGACTCTGGGGCCAACGTCCTGACTTTC
CASGDSGANVLTF
>TRBV19|TRBJ2-1|few|TRBD2
TGTGCCAGTAGTATGGGACTAGCGGGGCACAATGAGCAGTTCTTC
CASSMGLAGHNEQFF
>TRBV19|TRBJ1-6|NA|NA
TGTGCCAGTAGCGAACAGAGCTCCTATAATTCACCCCTCCACTTT
CASSEQSSYNSPLHF
>TRBV29-1|TRBJ1-1|NA|NA
TGCAGCGTTCCGGGATGGGACACTGAAGCTTTCTTT
CSVPGWDTEAFF
>TRBV6-5|TRBJ2-1|NA|TRBD1
TGTGCCAGCAGCGCCTGGACAGGGGACTACAATGAGCAGTTCTTC
CASSAWTGDYNEQFF